This TCR beta chain was documented in a study of cytomegalovirus exposure and HLA in healthy donors. On this clone: Its antigen is not known.

Here immunoSEQ multiplex PCR was the method, and the copy in TCRdb shows in-frame clones only, minus some. Of approximately 260,000 clones listed, around 88% are singletons. The CDR3 is 15 amino acids. Germline CDR1 reads PRHDT; CDR2 reads FYEKMQ (reference sequence). V lost 5 bases to trimming and J lost 3 bases; unmatched junction nucleotides: 4. Study observations and caveats: Specificity for CMV antigens was confirmed in vitro for a few of the CMV-associated chains. Rarity characterized most TCR sequences, yet some public TCRs appeared in many donors. Accounts indicate the classifier identified cytomegalovirus status with strong specificity and sensitivity.

This chain links TRBV13 with TRBJ2-1; 10 bases align to TRBD1. The clonotype comes from a woman aged 25 to 39 in good health and CMV-seropositive. The sample consisted of PBMCs. The CDR3 DNA is TGTGCCAGCAGCCCGGGGACAGGGGACTACAATGAGCAGTTCTTC. Its protein is CASSPGTGDYNEQFF.